These 11 T cell receptor beta chains originate from one sample sequenced in a study of blood T cell repertoires in COVID-19. The method was immunoSEQ multiplex PCR; TCRdb's version includes in-frame clones alone and lacks a portion of them. Here the sample spans some 42,000 clones, over 60% being singletons. Material: peripheral blood. All receptors derive from a woman aged 70 to 79 with acute or convalescent COVID-19.

The chain couples TRBV10-2 to TRBJ2-2; 8 nucleotides match TRBD2. CDR1 and CDR2 from the germline V gene are WSHSY and SAAADI. The CDR3 spans 15 residues. The junction had 2 bases not matched to a gene; V was cut back by 5 bases and J by 0 bases. The CDR3 loop reads CASSIAGTNTGELFF. The CDR3 region has the DNA TGCGCCAGCAGTATAGCGGGGACGAACACCGGGGAGCTGTTTTTT.

The chain links TRBV27 to TRBJ1-5; D gene uncertain. Germline V gene sequence: CDR1 MNHEY, CDR2 SMNVEV (reference sequence). Between the trimmed V and J ends, which lost 6 bases and 7 bases, there was a span of 13 bases. CDR3 length equals 13 residues. For the CDR3, the DNA is TGTGCCAGCAGCACCGGGGTCTGGCAGCCCCAGCATTTT. Translating gives CASSTGVWQPQHF.

The chain combines TRBV5-6 with TRBJ2-5; a weak D match, TRBD2 (5 bases). V lost 0 bases to trimming and J lost 5 bases, with 5 bases between them. CDR3 length: 12 residues. Germline CDR1 reads SGHDT; CDR2 reads YYEEEE. The CDR3 here is CASSLGRETQYF. DNA for the CDR3: TGTGCCAGCAGCTTGGGGAGGGAGACCCAGTACTTC.

This chain links TRBV6-5 with TRBJ2-5, with TRBD1 matching over 9 bases. The V gene end was trimmed by 4 bases and the J gene end by 2 bases; junction bases not matched to a gene: 8. This CDR3 is built from 16 residues. Per the germline V gene, CDR1 is MNHEY and CDR2 is SVGAGI. The CDR3, as DNA: TGTGCCAGCAGTTTAACTGGGACAGGGATACAAGAGACCCAGTACTTC. It encodes CASSLTGTGIQETQYF.

This clone was seen only a few times. The V and J genes are TRBV18 and TRBJ2-2, with D maybe TRBD2 (6 bases). With 3 bases removed from V and 7 bases from J, the gap between germline ends came to 15 bases. CDR3 length equals 15 residues. Germline CDR1 is KGHSH and CDR2 is LQKENI. CDR3 region: CASSPAQLAYGELFF. The CDR3 coding sequence is TGTGCCAGCTCACCCGCCCAACTAGCTTACGGGGAGCTGTTTTTT.

The rearrangement links TRBV25-1 to TRBJ2-1, with D uncertain. The germline V and J ends were trimmed by 6 bases and 0 bases, with 12 bases remaining between them. The CDR3 length is 15 residues. From germline, CDR1 is MGHDK and CDR2 SYGVNS. The CDR3: CASRDWKNSYNEQFF. The CDR3 region has the DNA TGTGCCAGCAGAGACTGGAAGAACTCCTACAATGAGCAGTTCTTC.

This clone was seen just once. The gene calls are TRBV3-1 (or the pseudogene TRBV3-2) and TRBJ2-3; a weak D match, TRBD2 (6 bases). V dropped 2 bases and J dropped 7 bases, with 13 bases sitting between them. Germline V gene data show CDR1 as LGHDT and CDR2 as YNNKEL (reference sequence). The CDR3 consists of 14 residues. The CDR3 here is CASSQPGTRNTQYF. Written as DNA, the CDR3 is TGTGCCAGCAGCCAACCCGGGACTCGTAATACGCAGTATTTT.

This sequence joins TRBV27 and TRBJ1-5, with TRBD1 matching over 10 bases. With V trimmed by 8 bases and J by 5 bases, 9 bases remained unmatched. CDR3 length equals 15 residues. Germline V lookup: CDR1 MNHEY, CDR2 SMNVEV (reference sequence). The CDR3 spells CASGRDRGRDQPQHF. CDR3 coding DNA: TGTGCCAGCGGCCGGGACAGGGGCAGGGATCAGCCCCAGCATTTT.

The gene calls are TRBV3-1 (or the pseudogene TRBV3-2) and TRBJ2-7; 11 nucleotides align to TRBD1. Germline V gene sequence: CDR1 LGHDT, CDR2 YNNKEL (reference sequence). Trimming removed 4 bases from V and 6 bases from J; junction bases left unmatched: 14. The CDR3 extends over 17 amino acids. Here the CDR3 reads CASSLGFGQGAGGEQYF. DNA for the CDR3: TGTGCCAGCAGCCTAGGTTTCGGACAGGGGGCCGGCGGCGAGCAGTACTTC.

In its sample, this clone was seen once. The chain couples TRBV7-2 to TRBJ1-4; no reliable D call. The CDR3 covers 15 residues. CDR1 and CDR2 from the germline V gene are SGHTA and FQGNSA. V was shortened by 1 base and J by 4 bases, with 10 bases between the two germline ends. This CDR3 reads CASSLGAPLNEKLFF. In nucleotides, the CDR3 is TGTGCCAGCAGCTTAGGAGCTCCCCTTAATGAAAAACTGTTTTTT.

The chain combines TRBV7-2 with TRBJ1-4, with D possibly being TRBD1 (6 bases). Trimming stripped 5 bases from V and 8 bases from J, with 15 bases between. Germline lookup yields CDR1 SGHTA and CDR2 FQGNSA. The CDR3 extends over 14 amino acids. DNA of the CDR3: TGTGCCAGCAGCCTACAGGGCGTAGGGGAAAAACTGTTTTTT. Protein: CASSLQGVGEKLFF.